Following are 25 T cell receptor beta chains from one sample sequenced in a study of blood T cell repertoires in COVID-19. The protocol was immunoSEQ multiplex PCR, while the TCRdb copy is restricted to in-frame clones and leaves out a portion. The table records about 47,000 clones, roughly 70% of them present only once. The material sequenced was peripheral blood. These receptors all stem from a woman in her 70s with acute or convalescent COVID-19.

The gene calls are TRBV11-3 and TRBJ2-1; D uncertain. This CDR3 has 13 amino acids. In germline, CDR1 is SGHNT, CDR2 YENEEA. The ends were cut back, 3 bases at V and 4 bases at J, with 7 bases in the middle. This CDR3 is CASSFATYNEQFF. The CDR3 DNA follows: TGTGCCAGCAGCTTCGCTACTTACAATGAGCAGTTCTTC.

In its sample, this clone was seen many times. The chain is built from TRBV7-8 and TRBJ2-7; perhaps TRBD2 as D (6 bases). The CDR3 runs to 16 residues. Per germline, CDR1 SGHVS and CDR2 FQNEAQ. The V end lost 1 base, the J end lost 2 bases, and 15 bases lay between the germline ends. The CDR3 bases are TGTGCCAGCAGCTTAGAGGGAGGAACTTTCCCCTACGAGCAGTACTTC. This sequence encodes CASSLEGGTFPYEQYF. The full variable domain, with the rest looked up from reference TRBV7-8 and TRBJ2-7, is GAGVSQSPRYKVAKRGQDVALRCDPISGHVSLFWYQQALGQGPEFLTYFQNEAQLDKSGLPSDRFFAERPEGSVSTLKIQRTQQEDSAVYLCASSLEGGTFPYEQYFGPGTRLTVT.

The rearrangement uses TRBV5-1 and TRBJ2-1, with D maybe TRBD2 (5 bases). Germline CDR1 and CDR2: SGHRS and YFSETQ. The CDR3 extends over 15 amino acids. Deletions cut 4 bases from V and 4 bases from J, with 15 bases between. DNA for the CDR3: TGCGCCAGCAGCCATGATGACGGGGTTTACAATGAGCAGTTCTTC. Translation gives CASSHDDGVYNEQFF.

The chain employs TRBV6-5 and TRBJ2-3, with 8 nucleotides matching TRBD2. The CDR3 is made up of 15 amino acids. Germline CDR1 MNHEY, CDR2 SVGAGI. V was clipped by 6 bases and J by 10 bases; unmatched bases: 15. CDR3 residues: CASSEGTSGGKAQYF. The CDR3 coding sequence is TGTGCCAGCAGCGAGGGGACGTCGGGAGGGAAGGCGCAGTATTTT.

The chain links TRBV10-3 to TRBJ1-1; D is uncertain. The CDR3 totals 14 residues. CDR1 ENHRY and CDR2 SYGVKD come from the germline V gene. V was shortened by 0 bases and J by 2 bases, with 7 bases between the two germline ends. The CDR3 DNA is TGTGCCATCAGTGAGTCGGGCTCCAACACTGAAGCTTTCTTT. This gives the protein CAISESGSNTEAFF.

This clone was detected only once. The J gene is TRBJ2-7, the V gene TRBV6-5, with TRBD1 matching 7 bases. Per germline, CDR1 MNHEY and CDR2 SVGAGI. This CDR3 has 12 residues. V dropped 7 bases and J dropped 7; count of bases not matched to a gene: 7. The CDR3 sequence: CASTPNRGEQYF. The DNA for the CDR3 is TGTGCCAGCACCCCAAACAGGGGAGAGCAGTACTTC.

This chain connects TRBV5-1 to TRBJ2-5; 14 bases line up with TRBD2. Per germline, CDR1 SGHRS and CDR2 YFSETQ. The CDR3 runs 15 residues. Trimming took 4 bases from V and 5 from J; bases not matched to a gene: 4. DNA for the CDR3: TGCGCCAGCAGCCTCGGACTAGCGGGAGGTGAGACCCAGTACTTC. It translates to CASSLGLAGGETQYF.

This clone has only a few counts. CDR3 sequence reads: CASSLARGQETQYF. DNA for the CDR3: TGTGCCAGCAGCTTAGCCCGGGGACAAGAGACCCAGTACTTC. V is TRBV7-9 and J is TRBJ2-5; tentatively, D is TRBD2 (5 bases). Germline CDR1 and CDR2: SEHNR and FQNEAQ (reference sequence). Trimming stripped 0 bases from V and 2 bases from J, with 7 bases between. The CDR3 length is 14 residues.

CDR3 in amino acids: CASSQDWGQEGYTF. DNA for the CDR3: TGTGCCAGCAGCCAAGATTGGGGGCAGGAGGGCTACACCTTC. The rearrangement links TRBV4-2 to TRBJ1-2, with D possibly TRBD1 on 6 matching bases. V lost 0 bases and J 8 bases, leaving 13 bases between the germline ends. From germline, CDR1 is LGHNA and CDR2 YNFKEQ. The CDR3 length is 14 residues.

This clone was counted only a few times. The chain has TRBV9 and TRBJ2-2, with a possible D match to TRBD2 (5 bases). Germline V gene sequence: CDR1 SGDLS, CDR2 YYNGEE. The CDR3 has 15 amino acids. Trimming stripped 0 bases from V and 7 bases from J, with 13 bases between. The chain's CDR3 is CASSVGVLGSGELFF. The CDR3 DNA reads TGTGCCAGCAGCGTAGGGGTATTGGGGAGCGGGGAGCTGTTTTTT. The variable domain in full, with the rest retrieved from reference TRBV9 and TRBJ2-2, is DSGVTQTPKHLITATGQRVTLRCSPRSGDLSVYWYQQSLDQGLQFLIQYYNGEERAKGNILERFSAQQFPDLHSELNLSSLELGDSALYFCASSVGVLGSGELFFGEGSRLTVL.

The chain couples TRBV19 to TRBJ2-3, with 9 bases aligning to TRBD2. The CDR3 has 14 amino acids. The J segment lost 8 bases and the V segment lost 3 bases, leaving 6 bases of the junction unmatched. Germline-derived CDR1 and CDR2 are LNHDA and SQIVND (reference sequence). The CDR3 region is CASSIQREEGTQYF. The CDR3 region has the DNA TGTGCCAGTAGTATCCAGCGGGAGGAGGGTACGCAGTATTTT.

This clone was observed a few times. The chain joins TRBV7-8 to TRBJ2-5, with D possibly TRBD2 on 7 matching bases. The CDR3 spans 14 residues. In germline, CDR1 is SGHVS, CDR2 FQNEAQ. The V end was cut by 2 bases, the J end by 5 bases, with 12 bases between. The CDR3 spells CASSLRGATETQYF. In DNA, the CDR3 is TGTGCCAGCAGCTTACGGGGGGCGACGGAGACCCAGTACTTC.

This chain links TRBV5-1 with TRBJ2-3; D ambiguous. The V and J ends lost 6 bases and 1 base respectively, with 6 bases between them. The germline V gene has CDR1 SGHRS and CDR2 YFSETQ. The CDR3 has 12 residues. The CDR3 here is CASISGTDTQYF. The CDR3 DNA sequence: TGCGCCAGCATTTCGGGCACAGATACGCAGTATTTT.

The J gene is TRBJ1-4, the V gene TRBV7-2; D call uncertain. The CDR3 is 15 amino acids. V lost 4 bases to trimming and J lost 0 bases, with 9 bases between them. CDR1 is SGHTA, CDR2 FQGNSA, per germline. This CDR3 reads CASSSDYATNEKLFF. For the CDR3, the DNA is TGTGCCAGCAGCTCAGACTATGCAACTAATGAAAAACTGTTTTTT.

The V call is TRBV6-4, the J call TRBJ2-7, with 9 positions matching TRBD1. V lost 9 bases and J lost 6; bases outside the gene matches: 6. Germline loops: CDR1 MRHNA, CDR2 SNTAGT. This CDR3 has 12 residues. This chain's CDR3 is CARKQGAGEQYF. The CDR3 nucleotides are TGTGCCAGGAAACAGGGGGCGGGCGAGCAGTACTTC.

The rearrangement joins TRBV29-1 to TRBJ2-7, with a possible D match to TRBD2 (6 bases). Germline V lookup: CDR1 SQVTM, CDR2 ANQGSEA. The CDR3 has 14 amino acids. Between the trimmed V and J ends, which lost 6 bases and 3 bases, there was a span of 18 bases. CDR3 loop: CSVGGLAGVYEQYF. CDR3 coding DNA: TGCAGCGTCGGAGGGCTAGCTGGAGTCTACGAGCAGTACTTC.

The chain couples TRBV2 to TRBJ2-5, with TRBD2 matching over 8 bases. CDR3 length: 14 amino acids. Germline V lookup: CDR1 SNHLY, CDR2 FYNNEI. V trimming: 4 bases; J trimming: 5 bases; junction bases outside the gene matches: 6. CDR3 amino acids: CASSASTSEETQYF. The DNA of the CDR3 is TGTGCCAGCAGTGCGTCGACTAGCGAGGAGACCCAGTACTTC.

This clone was counted between two and nine times. CDR3 in amino acids: CASSARGSGRAPLGQFF. CDR3 coding DNA: TGTGCCAGCAGCGCCCGTGGTAGCGGGAGGGCCCCCCTCGGGCAGTTCTTC. V is TRBV21-1 and J is TRBJ2-1; the DNA was not compared with TRBD2, the D call given in the table. TRBV21-1 represents a pseudogene. CDR3 length equals 17 residues.

This clone turned up a few times. This chain links TRBV6-5 with TRBJ1-1; 7 bases align to TRBD1. Germline trimming cut 0 bases from V and 0 bases from J; bases unmatched to any gene: 1. In germline, CDR1 is MNHEY, CDR2 SVGAGI. The CDR3 contains 15 residues. DNA of the CDR3: TGTGCCAGCAGTTACTCGACAGGGCTGAACACTGAAGCTTTCTTT. It codes for CASSYSTGLNTEAFF.

The chain has TRBV5-1 and TRBJ1-6; 11 positions match TRBD1. The V gene's germline CDR1 is SGHRS and CDR2 YFSETQ. The CDR3 sequence is 15 residues long. V gave up 0 bases and J gave up 9 bases; unmatched junction bases: 2. The CDR3 here is CASSLGGTGGSPLHF. In nucleotides, the CDR3 is TGCGCCAGCAGCTTGGGTGGGACAGGGGGTTCACCCCTCCACTTT.

The CDR3 sequence: CAIQGAGSPLHF. The DNA for the CDR3 is TGTGCCATCCAGGGGGCTGGTTCACCCCTCCACTTT. The J gene is TRBJ1-6, the V gene TRBV10-3, with TRBD1 matching 8 bases. This CDR3 is 12 amino acids long. V shed 8 bases and J 9 bases; nucleotides not matched to a gene: 3. Germline CDR1 ENHRY, CDR2 SYGVKD.

This clone was detected a few times. V usage is TRBV5-1 and J usage is TRBJ1-2, with 7 bases matching TRBD1. CDR3 length: 14 residues. CDR1 and CDR2 (germline): SGHRS, YFSETQ. V shed 4 bases and J 4 bases; nucleotides not matched to a gene: 7. The CDR3 region has the DNA TGCGCCAGCAGCCCACTGACAGGGTCCTATGGCTACACCTTC. Protein sequence: CASSPLTGSYGYTF.

The genes are TRBV15 and TRBJ2-5, with 10 bases identical to TRBD2. The germline CDR1 and CDR2 sequences are LNHNV and YYDKDF (reference sequence). Trimming cost V 1 base and J 5 bases; bases outside gene matches: 7. The CDR3 consists of 16 residues. This CDR3 is CATSRGSGRAGETQYF. The CDR3 bases are TGTGCCACCAGCAGAGGGAGCGGGAGGGCGGGGGAGACCCAGTACTTC.

The V gene is TRBV16, the J gene TRBJ2-1; 13 nucleotides match TRBD2. The CDR3 runs 17 residues. Germline V gives CDR1 KGHSY, CDR2 FQNENV. The V segment lost 0 bases and the J segment 7 bases; nucleotides outside the gene matches: 6. The CDR3 here is CASSQSSGTSGINEQFF. The DNA for the CDR3 is TGTGCCAGCAGCCAATCGTCGGGGACTAGCGGGATAAATGAGCAGTTCTTC.

The V call is TRBV12-2, the J call TRBJ1-4; the table names TRBD1, a call not compared with the DNA. TRBV12-2 is tagged as a pseudogene. The CDR3 covers 16 residues. CDR3 coding DNA: TGTGCAAGTCGCTTAGCATTAGGACAGGGGGCCAAAAAACTGTTTTTT. Protein: CASRLALGQGAKKLFF.